The rows below give T cell receptor beta chains drawn from one sample of a study of T-cell reconstitution after alpha-beta-depleted transplantation in children. TCRdb fed the PCR reads into MiXCR, producing one record per CDR3 protein. The table shows some 500,000 distinct CDR3 sequences, with 32% occurring only once. The sample was PBMCs from the stem cell graft donor, taken from the stem cell graft. All receptors derive from a human donor who donated a stem cell graft to a child with aplastic anemia. The CDR3 runs from the conserved cysteine through the conserved F or W. A D gene is named only where the DNA matches it firmly. Only some rows state a clone size, as once, few, many or a class for expanded clones.

DNA: TGTGCCAGCAGCTTATCAAGCGGGAGCGTGGAGACCCAGTACTTC; CDR3: CASSLSSGSVETQYF; V: TRBV7-2; D: TRBD2; J: TRBJ2-5; size: .
DNA: TGTGCCAGCAGCCAAACCGGGGCTAGCGGGAGGAGTACCGGGGAGCTGTTTTTT; CDR3: CASSQTGASGRSTGELFF; V: TRBV4-2; D: TRBD2; J: TRBJ2-2; size: .
DNA: TGCGCCAGCAGCCCAGGTGGGAGCACCATATATTTT; CDR3: CASSPGGSTIYF; V: TRBV4-3; D: .; J: TRBJ1-3; size: few
DNA: TGTGCCAGTAGCTTCTCGGTCAATCAGCCCCAGCATTTT; CDR3: CASSFSVNQPQHF; V: TRBV27; D: .; J: TRBJ1-5; size: few
DNA: TGTGCCAGCAGCGTAAGGCCGGACGGACAGGGAAACACCATATATTTT; CDR3: CASSVRPDGQGNTIYF; V: TRBV9; D: .; J: TRBJ1-3; size: .
DNA: TGCAGTGCTAGAGGGCCAGCGGGTGAGCAGTTCTTC; CDR3: CSARGPAGEQFF; V: TRBV20-1; D: .; J: TRBJ2-1; size: few
DNA: TGTGCCAGCAGCTTATCCGACAGGGGGTCGAGGAACATTCAGTACTTC; CDR3: CASSLSDRGSRNIQYF; V: TRBV7-2; D: TRBD1; J: TRBJ2-4; size: .
DNA: TGCAGCGTTGTTGACACAGGGTACACCGGGGACCTGTTTTTT; CDR3: CSVVDTGYTGDLFF; V: TRBV29-1; D: .; J: TRBJ2-2; size: once
DNA: TGTGCCAGCAGCTCGCACGGGGATAGCAATCAGCCCCAGCATTTT; CDR3: CASSSHGDSNQPQHF; V: TRBV5-4; D: .; J: TRBJ1-5; size: .
DNA: TGTGCCAGCAGCTTGGATGCTAGAACTGAGCAGTTCTTC; CDR3: CASSLDARTEQFF; V: TRBV7-2; D: .; J: TRBJ2-1; size: .
DNA: TGTGCCAGCAGCTTAGCATCTAGCGGGAGTACCAATGAGCAGTTCTTC; CDR3: CASSLASSGSTNEQFF; V: TRBV7-6; D: TRBD2; J: TRBJ2-1; size: few
DNA: TGTGCCACCAGCTCCCGATGGGTGGTAACAGATACGCAGTATTTT; CDR3: CATSSRWVVTDTQYF; V: TRBV15; D: .; J: TRBJ2-3; size: .
DNA: TGCGCCAGCAGCCAAGAGGGTCAAGAGACCCAGTACTTC; CDR3: CASSQEGQETQYF; V: TRBV4-3; D: .; J: TRBJ2-5; size: few
DNA: TGTGCCAGCAGTCACGGATCGAACACCGGGGAGCTGTTTTTT; CDR3: CASSHGSNTGELFF; V: TRBV12-3/TRBV12-4; D: .; J: TRBJ2-2; size: few
DNA: TGTGCCAGCAGTCCTCTAGCGGGAGAATCGGCGCCCCGAAACATTCAGTACTTC; CDR3: CASSPLAGESAPRNIQYF; V: TRBV12-3/TRBV12-4; D: TRBD2; J: TRBJ2-4; size: .
DNA: TGTGCCAGCAGCTTAAGAAGGAGAGCTAGCTCCTACAATGAGCAGTTCTTC; CDR3: CASSLRRRASSYNEQFF; V: TRBV7-2; D: .; J: TRBJ2-1; size: few
DNA: TGTGCCAGCAGCGGGACTAGCGGGAGAAATGAGCAGTTCTTC; CDR3: CASSGTSGRNEQFF; V: TRBV9; D: TRBD2; J: TRBJ2-1; size: few
DNA: TGTGCCAGCAGCGTAGCGGGAGGGCAGAATGGCTACACCTTC; CDR3: CASSVAGGQNGYTF; V: TRBV9; D: .; J: TRBJ1-2; size: .
DNA: TGTGCCAGCAGTTTACTCGGGCAGGGGGGAACAGATACGCAGTATTTT; CDR3: CASSLLGQGGTDTQYF; V: TRBV27; D: .; J: TRBJ2-3; size: .
DNA: TGTGCCAGCAGTTTCTCTAGCGGGAGGGCCAATGAGCAGTTCTTC; CDR3: CASSFSSGRANEQFF; V: TRBV12-3/TRBV12-4; D: TRBD2; J: TRBJ2-1; size: few
DNA: TGTGCCAGCTCACCCCGACAGGGAGACAACACTGAAGCTTTCTTT; CDR3: CASSPRQGDNTEAFF; V: TRBV18; D: TRBD1; J: TRBJ1-1; size: .
DNA: TGCAGCGTGCGTCGCCCTAGCGGGAGCAATGAGCAGTTCTTC; CDR3: CSVRRPSGSNEQFF; V: TRBV29-1; D: TRBD2; J: TRBJ2-1; size: .
DNA: TGTGCCAGTAGTATAGAGGCTAACACCGGGGAGCTGTTTTTT; CDR3: CASSIEANTGELFF; V: TRBV19; D: .; J: TRBJ2-2; size: .
DNA: TGTGCCAGCTCACCGAGGCTAGCGGGAGTAGGGGAGACCCAGTACTTC; CDR3: CASSPRLAGVGETQYF; V: TRBV18; D: TRBD2; J: TRBJ2-5; size: .
DNA: TGCGCCAGCAGACCTCTAGTTGCCTCGTCCAATGAGCAGTTCTTC; CDR3: CASRPLVASSNEQFF; V: TRBV5-1; D: .; J: TRBJ2-1; size: .
DNA: TGTGCCAGCAGTTTTAGCGGGGGGCGACAAGATACGCAGTATTTT; CDR3: CASSFSGGRQDTQYF; V: TRBV12-3/TRBV12-4; D: TRBD2; J: TRBJ2-3; size: few
DNA: TGTGCCAGCAGCCCGACTAGCGGGAGTCAGGATGAGCAGTTCTTC; CDR3: CASSPTSGSQDEQFF; V: TRBV7-9; D: TRBD2; J: TRBJ2-1; size: .
DNA: TGCAGTGCTAGAGAGGTCTATGGCTACACCTTC; CDR3: CSAREVYGYTF; V: TRBV20-1; D: .; J: TRBJ1-2; size: .
DNA: TGCAGTGCTCGCCGACCCCAGGGGAACACTGAAGCTTTCTTT; CDR3: CSARRPQGNTEAFF; V: TRBV20-1; D: .; J: TRBJ1-1; size: .
DNA: TGCAGCGTTGTACCAGGGTCTCCGGTTTTTGAAGAGACCCAGTACTTC; CDR3: CSVVPGSPVFEETQYF; V: TRBV29-1; D: .; J: TRBJ2-5; size: few
DNA: TGTGCCAGCCTTGACAGGGGGAACAGTAATGAGCAGTTCTTC; CDR3: CASLDRGNSNEQFF; V: TRBV12-3/TRBV12-4; D: TRBD1; J: TRBJ2-1; size: .
DNA: TGTGCCAGCACGGAGACAATCGGAAGAGGCTACACCTTC; CDR3: CASTETIGRGYTF; V: TRBV6-1; D: .; J: TRBJ1-2; size: few
DNA: TGTGCCGGAAAAGCCGGACAGGGGGCCTGGAACTATGGCTACACCTTC; CDR3: CAGKAGQGAWNYGYTF; V: TRBV2; D: TRBD1; J: TRBJ1-2; size: few
DNA: TGCAGTGCTAGTGATAGGCCCCGTGTTGAGCAGTTCTTC; CDR3: CSASDRPRVEQFF; V: TRBV20-1; D: .; J: TRBJ2-1; size: few
DNA: TGTGCCAGCAGTTACCCTAATTTTAATCAGCCCCAGCATTTT; CDR3: CASSYPNFNQPQHF; V: TRBV6-2/TRBV6-3; D: .; J: TRBJ1-5; size: .
DNA: TGTGCCAGCTCACCGGGACACCCAAGCTCCTACAATGAGCAGTTCTTC; CDR3: CASSPGHPSSYNEQFF; V: TRBV18; D: .; J: TRBJ2-1; size: .
DNA: TGTGCCAGCAGTGAGCAGCTCTCTGGGGCCAACGTCCTGACTTTC; CDR3: CASSEQLSGANVLTF; V: TRBV7-8; D: .; J: TRBJ2-6; size: few
DNA: TGTGCCAGCAGCTCCGGGACGGGGAGCTATGGCTACACCTTC; CDR3: CASSSGTGSYGYTF; V: TRBV27; D: .; J: TRBJ1-2; size: once
DNA: TGTGCCAGCAGCACGCCGGGACTAGCGGGAAATGAGCAGTTCTTC; CDR3: CASSTPGLAGNEQFF; V: TRBV9; D: TRBD2; J: TRBJ2-1; size: .
DNA: TGCAGTGCTAGGTTATATTCGGGGAACACTGAAGCTTTCTTT; CDR3: CSARLYSGNTEAFF; V: TRBV20-1; D: .; J: TRBJ1-1; size: .
DNA: TGCAGCGTTGTGGGGGGACAGGTCTCCTACAATGAGCAGTTCTTC; CDR3: CSVVGGQVSYNEQFF; V: TRBV29-1; D: TRBD1; J: TRBJ2-1; size: few
DNA: TGTGCCACCAGCACTATACAGGGGTGGACAGATACGCAGTATTTT; CDR3: CATSTIQGWTDTQYF; V: TRBV15; D: TRBD1; J: TRBJ2-3; size: few
DNA: TGTGCCAGCAGTCCCCCTTTGGGCGGGAGAATCGATACGCAGTATTTT; CDR3: CASSPPLGGRIDTQYF; V: TRBV27; D: TRBD2; J: TRBJ2-3; size: .
DNA: TGTGCCAGCAGCGTAGAGGGAGAGAACACTGAAGCTTTCTTT; CDR3: CASSVEGENTEAFF; V: TRBV9; D: .; J: TRBJ1-1; size: .
DNA: TGCAGTGCGGGGGGCAATGAGCAGTTCTTC; CDR3: CSAGGNEQFF; V: TRBV20-1; D: .; J: TRBJ2-1; size: many